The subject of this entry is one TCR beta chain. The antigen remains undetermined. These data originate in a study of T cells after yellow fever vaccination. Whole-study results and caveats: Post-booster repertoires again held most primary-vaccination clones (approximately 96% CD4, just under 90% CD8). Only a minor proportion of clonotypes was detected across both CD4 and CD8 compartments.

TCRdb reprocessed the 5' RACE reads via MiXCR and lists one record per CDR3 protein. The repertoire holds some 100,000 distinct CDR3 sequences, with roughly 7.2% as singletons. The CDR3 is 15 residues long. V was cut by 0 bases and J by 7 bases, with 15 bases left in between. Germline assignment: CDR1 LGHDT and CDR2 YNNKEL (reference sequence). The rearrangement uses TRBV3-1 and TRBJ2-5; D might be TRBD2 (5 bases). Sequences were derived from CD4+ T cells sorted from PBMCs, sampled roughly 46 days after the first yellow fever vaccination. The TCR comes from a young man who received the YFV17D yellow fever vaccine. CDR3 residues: CASSQDPLVTATQYF. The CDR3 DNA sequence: TGTGCCAGCAGCCAAGATCCACTAGTAACGGCGACCCAGTACTTC.